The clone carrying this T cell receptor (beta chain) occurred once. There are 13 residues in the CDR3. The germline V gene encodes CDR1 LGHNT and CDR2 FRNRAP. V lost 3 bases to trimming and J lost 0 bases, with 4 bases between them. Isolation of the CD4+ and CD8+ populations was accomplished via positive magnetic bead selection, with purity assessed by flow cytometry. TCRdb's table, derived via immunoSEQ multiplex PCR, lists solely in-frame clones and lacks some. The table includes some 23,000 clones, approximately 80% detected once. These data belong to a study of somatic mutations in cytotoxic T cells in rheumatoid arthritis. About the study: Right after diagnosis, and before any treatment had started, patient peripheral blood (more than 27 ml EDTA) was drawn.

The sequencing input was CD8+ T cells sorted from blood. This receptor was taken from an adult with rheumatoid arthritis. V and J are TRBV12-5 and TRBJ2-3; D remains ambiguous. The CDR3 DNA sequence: TGTGCTAGTGGTTTCGGGAGCACAGATACGCAGTATTTT. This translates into CASGFGSTDTQYF.